Sequencing of this TCR beta chain was carried out in a study of blood T cell repertoires in COVID-19. Study overall: PBMCs, B-cell-depleted T cells, or T cells provided the cDNA or gDNA that made up the material.

V lost 4 bases to trimming and J lost 7 bases; unmatched junction nucleotides: 5. The germline CDR1 and CDR2 sequences are MNHEY and SMNVEV (reference sequence). The CDR3 has 14 residues. During active infection, Seattle patients enrolled and were then monitored through disease. Per the original methods: Amplification from reference gene primers served as the basis for estimated nucleated cell counts. Here immunoSEQ multiplex PCR was the method, and the copy in TCRdb shows in-frame clones only, minus some. V, J and clone size were drawn from that table, and D and trimming were deduced from the DNA. The sample lists some 74,000 clones; roughly nine tenths were seen once.

Specimen: peripheral blood. The chain joins TRBV27 to TRBJ1-2, with 11 positions matching TRBD1. The TCR originated in a man aged 50-60 years with COVID-19, enrolled during active disease. The CDR3 is CASSSDRGQGGYTF. For the CDR3, the DNA is TGTGCCAGCAGTTCGGACAGGGGGCAGGGTGGCTACACCTTC.